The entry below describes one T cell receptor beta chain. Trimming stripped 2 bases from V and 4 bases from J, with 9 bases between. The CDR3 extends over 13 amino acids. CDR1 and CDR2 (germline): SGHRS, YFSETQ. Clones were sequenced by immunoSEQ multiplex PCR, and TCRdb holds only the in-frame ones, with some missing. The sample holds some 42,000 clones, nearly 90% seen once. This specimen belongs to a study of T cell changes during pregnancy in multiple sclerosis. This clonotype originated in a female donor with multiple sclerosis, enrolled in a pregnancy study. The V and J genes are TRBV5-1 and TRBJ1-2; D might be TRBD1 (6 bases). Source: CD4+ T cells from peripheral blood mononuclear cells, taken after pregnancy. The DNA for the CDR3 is TGCGCCAGCAGCTTACTACAGGGCTATGGCTACACCTTC. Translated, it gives CASSLLQGYGYTF.